A selection of T cell receptor beta chains follows, all from one sample in a study of T cell responses to AZD1222 COVID-19 vaccine. Clones were sequenced by immunoSEQ multiplex PCR, and TCRdb holds only the in-frame ones, with some missing. The table has approximately 50,000 clones, over 60% seen once. Sequencing was performed on peripheral blood, taken on day 0 of AZD1222 vaccination. These TCRs come from an adult in good health. CDR3s include the opening cysteine and the closing phenylalanine or tryptophan. The order of the fields is J gene, V gene, clone size, D gene, CDR3 DNA, CDR3 protein. D genes are given only for firm matches. Clone size is not always given. Where it is, it says once, few, many or a class for expanded clones.

>TRBJ1-6|TRBV2|NA|NA
TGTGCCTATAGATGGGGGGAAGAATCACCCCTCCACTTT
CAYRWGEESPLHF
>TRBJ1-6|TRBV27|NA|NA
TGTGCCAGCAGCCAAGTGGCAGGCTATAATTCACCCCTCCACTTT
CASSQVAGYNSPLHF
>TRBJ2-1|TRBV2|NA|TRBD1
TGTGCCAGCAGGCGGACAGGGACCGGGAATGAGCAGTTCTTC
CASRRTGTGNEQFF
>TRBJ2-7|TRBV7-9|NA|NA
TGTGCCAGCAGCTCACGCCTCATAGCAGGTCCTGGCGAGCAGTACTTC
CASSSRLIAGPGEQYF
>TRBJ2-2|TRBV19|NA|NA
TGTGCCAGTAGTATTGTTCTGAGGCACACCGGGGAGCTGTTTTTT
CASSIVLRHTGELFF
>TRBJ1-2|TRBV4-1|NA|NA
TGCGCCAGCAGCCAGGGGGGGAACAACTATGGCTACACCTTC
CASSQGGNNYGYTF
>TRBJ1-5|TRBV19|NA|NA
TGTGCCAGTAGTATGGGGGGTAATCAGCCCCAGCATTTT
CASSMGGNQPQHF
>TRBJ2-5|TRBV4-1|NA|NA
TGCGCCAGCAGCCAAGGATCAGGGGGGGAGACCCAGTACTTC
CASSQGSGGETQYF
>TRBJ2-5|TRBV27|NA|NA
TGTGCCAGCAGCAGGACTTTCAGATACCAAGAGACCCAGTACTTC
CASSRTFRYQETQYF
>TRBJ2-5|TRBV30|once|NA
TGTGCCTGGAGTCTCCAAGAGACCCAGTACTTC
CAWSLQETQYF
>TRBJ2-3|TRBV6-5|NA|NA
TGTGCCAGCAGAGATAGCACAGATACGCAGTATTTT
CASRDSTDTQYF
>TRBJ1-5|TRBV27|NA|NA
TGTGCCAGCAGACCTTCGGGGGCCGGCAATCAGCCCCAGCATTTT
CASRPSGAGNQPQHF
>TRBJ1-6|TRBV6-2/TRBV6-3|NA|NA
TGTGCCAGCAGTCGCGACAGGTTGTTTAATTCACCCCTCCACTTT
CASSRDRLFNSPLHF
>TRBJ1-2|TRBV6-5|NA|TRBD1
TGTGCCAGCAGTTATAAAAGACAGGGTACTGGCTACACCTTC
CASSYKRQGTGYTF
>TRBJ1-5|TRBV2|few|TRBD1
TGTGCCAGCAGGGCCCCACAGGGGTATAGCAATCAGCCCCAGCATTTT
CASRAPQGYSNQPQHF
>TRBJ2-3|TRBV29-1|NA|NA
TGCAGCGTGGGGGCAGATACGCAGTATTTT
CSVGADTQYF
>TRBJ2-2|TRBV6-5|NA|NA
TGTGCCAGCCTGAACCCGGGCGGCGCCGGGGAGCTGTTTTTT
CASLNPGGAGELFF
>TRBJ2-3|TRBV5-6|NA|NA
TGTGCCAGCAGACCCCATGTGAGGCGGGCCGATACGCAGTATTTT
CASRPHVRRADTQYF
>TRBJ1-5|TRBV23-1|few|TRBD1
TGCGCCAGCTCCCGGGACAGGGAGAATCAGCCCCAGCATTTT
CASSRDRENQPQHF
>TRBJ2-5|TRBV3-1/TRBV3-2|NA|TRBD2
TGTGCCAGCAGCTCCCCGAGCCTCGGGGGGGAGACCCAGTACTTC
CASSSPSLGGETQYF
>TRBJ1-1|TRBV6-5|NA|TRBD1
TGTGCCAGCAGGACAGGGCCCAATACTGAAGCTTTCTTT
CASRTGPNTEAFF
>TRBJ2-6|TRBV28|NA|NA
TGTGCCAGCAGTTTATTCCAGGGGGGGACTGGGGCCAACGTCCTGACTTTC
CASSLFQGGTGANVLTF
>TRBJ1-2|TRBV2|NA|NA
TGTGCCAGCAAGATCTCGGAGGGCTCGGTGCGTGGCTACACCTTC
CASKISEGSVRGYTF
>TRBJ2-2|TRBV6-5|NA|TRBD1
TGTGCCAGCACGTGGACAGGGAACACCGGGGAGCTGTTTTTT
CASTWTGNTGELFF
>TRBJ2-1|TRBV6-2/TRBV6-3|NA|NA
TGTGCCAGCAGTTACAAGGCAGGATCTAGCTCCTACAATGAGCAGTTCTTC
CASSYKAGSSSYNEQFF
>TRBJ1-4|TRBV2|few|NA
TGTGCCAGCAGTGAAGTGGGGGCAACTAATGAAAAACTGTTTTTT
CASSEVGATNEKLFF
>TRBJ2-1|TRBV15|NA|TRBD2
TGTGCCACCAGCAGAGATCCCCCATCCCACGGGGGGATAAGATACAATGAGCAGTTCTTC
CATSRDPPSHGGIRYNEQFF
>TRBJ1-6|TRBV19|NA|NA
TGTGCCAGTAGTATGGGGGGCCCATTACCCCTCCACTTT
CASSMGGPLPLHF